This T cell receptor (beta chain) was sequenced in a study of a mutant IDH1 vaccine in newly diagnosed glioma. Time point meaning: baseline, week 1 (first vaccination visit). Treatment meaning: pre-vaccination baseline after standard-of-care therapy. Patients carried new grade 3 or 4 IDH1-mutant astrocytomas lacking nuclear ATRX. Clones were read by immunoSEQ multiplex PCR, and TCRdb kept only the in-frame ones, dropping some. The sample shows about 63,000 clones, 80% to 90% of them seen only once. After removal of 0 bases from V and 4 bases from J, the junction contained 7 bases not matched to a gene. Germline CDR1 reads SGHRS; CDR2 reads YFSETQ. This CDR3 contains 16 residues.

The sequence was collected from a young woman with glioma. Some clones in this sample may be carry-over from other donors' samples. This material consisted of peripheral blood mononuclear cells (PBMCs), taken from a glioma patient treated with radiotherapy, temozolomide or both. This chain links TRBV5-1 with TRBJ1-2; 9 bases map to TRBD1. DNA of the CDR3: TGCGCCAGCAGCTTGGGAGCGGGACAGGGTGGCTATGGCTACACCTTC. This codes for CASSLGAGQGGYGYTF.